The entry that follows covers one TCR beta chain sequence. Its antigen is unknown. Sequencing was performed with immunoSEQ multiplex PCR; in TCRdb, only in-frame clones are kept and a portion is missing. The sample includes some 120,000 clones, approximately 90% of them seen just once. With V trimmed by 4 bases and J by 5 bases, 7 bases remained unmatched. There are 14 residues in the CDR3. Germline lookup yields CDR1 SGHRS and CDR2 YFSETQ. This sample stems from a study of T cell responses to AZD1222 COVID-19 vaccine. Study conclusions and caveats: Reports indicate that nearly half of spike-specific TCRs are directed at unmutated variant regions. Seropositivity was recorded at baseline in only 6 or 7 AZD1222 recipients. With two AZD1222 doses given, Spike-specific TCR breadth and depth both rose.

The chain couples TRBV5-1 to TRBJ2-3; 7 nucleotides match TRBD2. The input for sequencing was peripheral blood, taken on day 0 of AZD1222 vaccination. The clonotype originates from an adult in good health. The chain's CDR3 is CASSLERGLDTQYF. The CDR3 region has the DNA TGCGCCAGCAGCCTGGAGCGGGGCCTAGATACGCAGTATTTT. Filled out from reference TRBV5-1 and TRBJ2-3, the complete variable domain reads KAGVTQTPRYLIKTRGQQVTLSCSPISGHRSVSWYQQTPGQGLQFLFEYFSETQRNKGNFPGRFSGRQFSNSRSEMNVSTLELGDSALYLCASSLERGLDTQYFGPGTRLTVL.